One and the same sample provided the 8 T cell receptor beta chains below, sequenced in a study of CD8+CD57+ T cells in acquired aplastic anemia. The study profiled TCR beta VDJ and CDR3 using genomic DNA as template. TCRdb used MiXCR to reprocess the reads, holding one entry per CDR3 protein. Of some 180,000 distinct CDR3 sequences in the sample, 45% to 50% are singletons; the top ten hold under 3%. Input material: sorted CD4+, CD8+, or CD8+CD57+ T cells (not recorded which) from PBMCs. These TCRs come from a human donor in good health.

The chain recombines TRBV2 with TRBJ2-7; possible D gene TRBD1, 6 bases. The CDR3 has 12 residues. The germline V gene encodes CDR1 SNHLY and CDR2 FYNNEI. Trimming shortened V by 6 bases and J by 6 bases, and 12 bases separated the two germline ends. The CDR3 nucleotides read TGTGCCAGCAGCCGACTGGGGGCCGAGCAGTACTTC. It yields the protein CASSRLGAEQYF.

The rearrangement uses TRBV20-1 and TRBJ2-3, with 8 bases matching TRBD2. Germline CDR1 reads DFQATT; CDR2 reads SNEGSKA (reference sequence). This CDR3 region has 17 residues. With 1 base clipped from V and 4 bases from J, the junction kept 13 bases outside the gene matches. The CDR3 is CSARARRPGGAADTQYF. The CDR3 DNA is TGCAGTGCTAGAGCCAGGCGTCCCGGGGGGGCAGCAGATACGCAGTATTTT.

This sequence joins TRBV5-1 and TRBJ1-2, with 7 bases matching TRBD1. This CDR3 has 15 amino acids. The trim removed 3 bases at V and 2 bases at J, leaving 7 bases unmatched. The germline gives CDR1 SGHRS, CDR2 YFSETQ. The CDR3 DNA follows: TGCGCCAGCAGCTCGGGACAGCGTCCAAACTATGGCTACACCTTC. It specifies CASSSGQRPNYGYTF. Full variable domain (remainder filled in from reference TRBV5-1 and TRBJ1-2): KAGVTQTPRYLIKTRGQQVTLSCSPISGHRSVSWYQQTPGQGLQFLFEYFSETQRNKGNFPGRFSGRQFSNSRSEMNVSTLELGDSALYLCASSSGQRPNYGYTFGSGTRLTVV.

The chain uses TRBV10-3 and TRBJ2-3; 12 bases are shared with TRBD2. The CDR3 consists of 16 residues. J was trimmed by 2 bases and V by 4 bases; bases with no gene match: 4. The germline CDR1 and CDR2 sequences are ENHRY and SYGVKD. CDR3 sequence reads: CAISARLAGVTDTQYF. The CDR3 DNA sequence: TGTGCCATCAGTGCCAGACTAGCGGGAGTCACAGATACGCAGTATTTT.

The sample holds a few counts of this clonotype. The chain carries TRBV24-1 and TRBJ2-3, with D tentatively TRBD2 (7 bases). Trimming removed 0 bases from V and 0 bases from J, with 9 bases in between. This CDR3 spans 16 amino acids. CDR1 and CDR2 from the germline V gene are KGHDR and SFDVKD. The CDR3 protein is CATSDLRGGSTDTQYF. CDR3 sequence (DNA): TGTGCCACCAGTGATTTGAGGGGGGGGAGCACAGATACGCAGTATTTT.

This sequence joins TRBV7-2 and TRBJ1-5; D gene ambiguous. V shed 5 bases and J shed 4 bases, with 9 bases lying between them. The germline CDR1 and CDR2 sequences are SGHTA and FQGNSA. CDR3 length: 13 residues. CDR3 DNA: TGTGCCAGCAGCCTTCCAGTGAATCAGCCCCAGCATTTT. It codes for CASSLPVNQPQHF. The full variable domain, completed using reference TRBV7-2 and TRBJ1-5, is GAGVSQSPSNKVTEKGKDVELRCDPISGHTALYWYRQSLGQGLEFLIYFQGNSAPDKSGLPSDRFSAERTGGSVSTLTIQRTQQEDSAVYLCASSLPVNQPQHFGDGTRLSIL.

On this clonotype itself: The junction departs from germline at one end; a sequencing error may be responsible. The chain employs TRBV15 and TRBJ1-2, with unresolved D. The CDR3 runs 12 residues. CDR1 and CDR2 from the germline V gene are LNHNV and YYDKDF (reference sequence). The CDR3 sequence is CATSRGQDGYTF. In nucleotides, the CDR3 is TGTGCCACTAGCAGAGGGCAGGATGGCTACACCTTC.

A few counts support this clonotype. The V call is TRBV7-9, the J call TRBJ1-3; D is unresolved. The germline CDR1 and CDR2 sequences are SEHNR and FQNEAQ (reference sequence). The V end lost 5 bases, the J end lost 2 bases, and 7 bases lay between the germline ends. This CDR3 is built from 13 residues. CDR3 bases: TGTGCCAGCAGCCCGGGCCCTGGAAACACCATATATTTT. Translating it yields CASSPGPGNTIYF.